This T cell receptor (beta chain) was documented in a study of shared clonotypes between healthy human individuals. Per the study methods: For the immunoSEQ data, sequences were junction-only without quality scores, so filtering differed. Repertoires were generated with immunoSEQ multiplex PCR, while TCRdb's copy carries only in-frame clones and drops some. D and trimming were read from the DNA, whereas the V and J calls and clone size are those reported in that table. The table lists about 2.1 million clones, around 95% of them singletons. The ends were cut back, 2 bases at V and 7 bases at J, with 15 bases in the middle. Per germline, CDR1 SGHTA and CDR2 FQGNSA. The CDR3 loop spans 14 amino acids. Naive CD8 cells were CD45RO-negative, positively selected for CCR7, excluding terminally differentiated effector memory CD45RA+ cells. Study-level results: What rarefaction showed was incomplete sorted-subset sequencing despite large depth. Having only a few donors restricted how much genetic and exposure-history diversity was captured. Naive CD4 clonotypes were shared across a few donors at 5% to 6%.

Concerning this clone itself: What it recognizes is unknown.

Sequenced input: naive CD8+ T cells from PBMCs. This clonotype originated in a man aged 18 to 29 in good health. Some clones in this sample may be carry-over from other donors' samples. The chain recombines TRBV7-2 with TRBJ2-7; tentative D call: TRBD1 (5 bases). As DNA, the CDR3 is TGTGCCAGCAGCTTAATAGGGGCCCACGGGGAGCAGTACTTC. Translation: CASSLIGAHGEQYF. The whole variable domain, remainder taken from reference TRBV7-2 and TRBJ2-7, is GAGVSQSPSNKVTEKGKDVELRCDPISGHTALYWYRQSLGQGLEFLIYFQGNSAPDKSGLPSDRFSAERTGGSVSTLTIQRTQQEDSAVYLCASSLIGAHGEQYFGPGTRLTVT.